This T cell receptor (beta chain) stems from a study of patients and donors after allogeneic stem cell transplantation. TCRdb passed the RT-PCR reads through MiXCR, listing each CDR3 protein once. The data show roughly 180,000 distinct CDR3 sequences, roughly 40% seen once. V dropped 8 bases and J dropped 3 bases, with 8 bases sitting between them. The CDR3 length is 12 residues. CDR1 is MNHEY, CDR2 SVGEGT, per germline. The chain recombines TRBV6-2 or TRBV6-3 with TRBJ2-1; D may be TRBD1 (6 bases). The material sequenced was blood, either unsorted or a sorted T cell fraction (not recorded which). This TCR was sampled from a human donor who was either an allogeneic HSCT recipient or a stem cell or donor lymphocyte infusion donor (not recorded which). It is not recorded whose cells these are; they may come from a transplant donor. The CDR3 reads CASGTNYNEQFF. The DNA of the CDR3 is TGTGCCAGCGGGACAAACTACAATGAGCAGTTCTTC.